This passage covers 21 T cell receptor beta chains from one sample sequenced in a study of shared clonotypes between healthy human individuals. Sequenced by immunoSEQ multiplex PCR; TCRdb stores in-frame clones only, minus some. This table holds under 350,000 clones, around 90% found once. The source material was memory CD8+ T cells sorted from blood. Subset in this sample: CD45RO+ cells pooled with CCR7-negative TemRA cells. These receptors all come from a man younger than 35 in good health.

Regarding this clone: One end of the junction fails to match germline, which may point to a read error. This chain connects TRBV13 to TRBJ2-7, with a possible D match to TRBD1 (6 bases). The CDR3 runs to 14 residues. Germline values: CDR1 PRHDT, CDR2 FYEKMQ (reference sequence). CDR3 region: CASSLGAGEYEQYF. The CDR3 coding sequence is TGTGCCAGCAGCCTAGGGGCAGGGGAGTACGAGCAGTACTTC.

In its sample, this clone was seen once. This chain uses TRBV28 with TRBJ1-1, with D unresolved. V shed 4 bases and J shed 1 base, with 13 bases lying between them. Per the germline V gene, CDR1 is MDHEN and CDR2 is SYDVKM. CDR3 length: 15 amino acids. The CDR3 sequence: CASSSPREGNTEAFF. DNA for the CDR3: TGTGCCAGCAGTTCCCCTCGGGAGGGGAACACTGAAGCTTTCTTT. The variable domain in full, completed from reference TRBV28 and TRBJ1-1, reads DVKVTQSSRYLVKRTGEKVFLECVQDMDHENMFWYRQDPGLGLRLIYFSYDVKMKEKGDIPEGYSVSREKKERFSLILESASTNQTSMYLCASSSPREGNTEAFFGQGTRLTVV.

This clone is a singleton in its sample. The gene calls are TRBV30 and TRBJ2-1; D remains unclear. V was pared by 4 bases and J by 7 bases, with 14 bases between. Germline assignment: CDR1 GTSNPN and CDR2 SVGIG (reference sequence). There are 13 residues in the CDR3. CDR3 DNA: TGTGCCTGGACCCTTATCAAGGGTAATGAGCAGTTCTTC. Translating gives CAWTLIKGNEQFF.

The J gene is TRBJ2-5, the V gene TRBV4-1; D gene ambiguous. With 4 bases removed from V and 5 bases from J, the gap between germline ends came to 14 bases. This CDR3 has 14 residues. The germline CDR1 and CDR2 sequences are MGHRA and YSYEKL. Written as DNA, the CDR3 is TGCGCCAGCAGCCCAAGGGCGTTCGGTGAGACCCAGTACTTC. It translates to CASSPRAFGETQYF.

The gene calls are TRBV7-9 and TRBJ2-7; D is unclear. The CDR3 spans 13 residues. The V gene lost 2 bases and the J gene lost 1 base, with 6 bases spanning the gap. The germline V gene has CDR1 SEHNR and CDR2 FQNEAQ (reference sequence). CDR3 amino acids: CASSLSGSYEQYF. CDR3 bases: TGTGCCAGCAGCTTAAGTGGGTCCTACGAGCAGTACTTC.

The chain carries TRBV4-1 and TRBJ2-5; tentatively, D is TRBD2 (6 bases). This CDR3 spans 15 amino acids. V lost 5 bases, J lost 2 bases, and 15 bases lay in between. Germline loops: CDR1 MGHRA, CDR2 YSYEKL. The CDR3 sequence is CASSDPGGAQETQYF. The DNA of the CDR3 is TGCGCCAGCAGCGATCCAGGAGGGGCACAAGAGACCCAGTACTTC.

V is TRBV4-1 and J is TRBJ1-2; D gene unclear. The V gene's germline CDR1 is MGHRA and CDR2 YSYEKL. Trimming took off 4 bases at V and 5 bases at J, with 11 bases between the two ends. This CDR3 comprises 13 residues. The chain's CDR3 is CASSPYQRYGYTF. For the CDR3, the DNA is TGCGCCAGCAGCCCTTACCAAAGATATGGCTACACCTTC.

The chain carries TRBV4-1 and TRBJ2-7, with D possibly TRBD1 on 5 matching bases. CDR1 and CDR2 from the germline V gene are MGHRA and YSYEKL. The V and J ends lost 4 bases and 4 bases respectively, with 11 bases between them. The CDR3 is made up of 13 amino acids. The CDR3 reads CASSPKKGYEQYF. The CDR3 DNA sequence: TGCGCCAGCAGCCCTAAGAAGGGGTACGAGCAGTACTTC.

There are a few counts of this clone. The chain couples TRBV2 to TRBJ2-3; D is perhaps TRBD1 or TRBD2 (5 bases each). Trimming pared 11 bases from V and 3 bases from J, leaving 15 bases between. Looked up from germline, CDR1 is SNHLY and CDR2 is FYNNEI. CDR3 length: 13 amino acids. DNA for the CDR3: TGTGCCGGGACCAACCCCCAAACAGATACGCAGTATTTT. Encoded protein: CAGTNPQTDTQYF.

As DNA, the CDR3 is TGTGCCAGCAGCTTAGAAGCGGGGGGGGATACGCAGTATTTT. Its translation: CASSLEAGGDTQYF. The gene calls are TRBV7-2 and TRBJ2-3, with 10 bases that match TRBD2. The CDR3 spans 14 residues. The germline gives CDR1 SGHTA, CDR2 FQGNSA. V gave up 1 base and J gave up 6 bases; unmatched junction bases: 1. Full variable domain (remainder filled in from reference TRBV7-2 and TRBJ2-3): GAGVSQSPSNKVTEKGKDVELRCDPISGHTALYWYRQSLGQGLEFLIYFQGNSAPDKSGLPSDRFSAERTGGSVSTLTIQRTQQEDSAVYLCASSLEAGGDTQYFGPGTRLTVL.

This clone was seen just once. The chain links TRBV28 to TRBJ2-7; TRBD1 agrees at 7 bases. Germline CDR1 and CDR2: MDHEN and SYDVKM. V gave up 3 bases and J gave up 2 bases; unmatched junction bases: 13. The CDR3 runs to 17 residues. The CDR3 bases are TGTGCCAGCAGTTTGGAGGAAGGGGGCCCTAGGGCCTACGAGCAGTACTTC. Residues: CASSLEEGGPRAYEQYF.

The rearrangement links TRBV27 to TRBJ2-7, with 9 positions matching TRBD1. Germline V gene data show CDR1 as MNHEY and CDR2 as SMNVEV (reference sequence). With V trimmed by 5 bases and J by 6 bases, 8 bases remained unmatched. The CDR3 is 14 amino acids. The CDR3 sequence: CASSPQGAPPEQYF. For the CDR3, the DNA is TGTGCCAGCAGTCCACAGGGGGCGCCGCCCGAGCAGTACTTC.

The V and J genes are TRBV5-6 and TRBJ1-5; D gene unclear. CDR1 SGHDT and CDR2 YYEEEE come from the germline V gene. V was cut by 0 bases and J by 4 bases, with 8 bases left in between. The CDR3 runs 14 residues. In DNA, the CDR3 is TGTGCCAGCAGCTTGGGGCAGCTAAATCAGCCCCAGCATTTT. As protein: CASSLGQLNQPQHF.

The chain uses TRBV6-5 and TRBJ1-1; TRBD1 matches 7 bases. Germline V gene lookup returns CDR1 MNHEY and CDR2 SVGAGI. The CDR3 length is 14 residues. V gave up 7 bases and J gave up 2 bases; unmatched junction bases: 7. Here the CDR3 DNA reads TGTGCCAGCAACCGCCAGGGGGGCAACACTGAAGCTTTCTTT. Its translation: CASNRQGGNTEAFF.

This sequence joins TRBV14 and TRBJ1-3; D uncertain. CDR3 length: 14 residues. Trimming pared 4 bases from V and 0 bases from J, leaving 7 bases between. In germline, CDR1 is SGHDN, CDR2 FVKESK. CDR3 region: CASSPINSGNTIYF. In DNA, the CDR3 is TGTGCCAGCAGCCCCATAAACTCTGGAAACACCATATATTTT.

V gene TRBV6-1 combines with J gene TRBJ1-2; 7 bases match TRBD1. V was clipped by 2 bases and J by 5 bases; unmatched bases: 8. CDR3 length equals 15 residues. The germline V gene has CDR1 MNHNS and CDR2 SASEGT. This CDR3 is CASSELRTGVYGYTF. In DNA, the CDR3 is TGTGCCAGCAGTGAACTAAGGACAGGTGTTTATGGCTACACCTTC.

This sequence joins TRBV30 and TRBJ1-5; perhaps TRBD1 as D (5 bases). The CDR3 length is 18 residues. CDR1 and CDR2 from the germline V gene are GTSNPN and SVGIG (reference sequence). Trimming left V 0 bases short and J 1 base short, with 19 bases between. As DNA, the CDR3 is TGTGCCTGGAGTGTAGGGGCCGGTGGGGGTAGGAGCAATCAGCCCCAGCATTTT. Encoded protein: CAWSVGAGGGRSNQPQHF.

V and J are TRBV30 and TRBJ2-7; 7 nucleotides line up with TRBD2. Germline loops: CDR1 GTSNPN, CDR2 SVGIG (reference sequence). CDR3 size: 11 residues. Unmatched junction bases numbered 3, after V lost 6 bases and J lost 4 bases. This CDR3 reads CACKGGYEQYF. The DNA for the CDR3 is TGTGCCTGTAAGGGAGGGTACGAGCAGTACTTC.

This chain uses TRBV19 with TRBJ1-2, with 8 bases that match TRBD1. Trimming removed 4 bases from V and 6 bases from J; junction bases left unmatched: 10. Germline-derived CDR1 and CDR2 are LNHDA and SQIVND (reference sequence). This CDR3 has 15 amino acids. CDR3 amino acids: CASSTQGAALDGYTF. CDR3 in DNA: TGTGCCAGTAGTACTCAGGGGGCGGCCCTGGATGGCTACACCTTC.

The chain is built from TRBV6-5 and TRBJ1-4; 7 bases agree with TRBD1. This CDR3 contains 16 residues. Trimming at V came to 0 bases and at J to 4 bases, leaving 5 bases not matched to a gene. In germline, CDR1 is MNHEY, CDR2 SVGAGI. CDR3 region: CASSYSVGQHNEKLFF. The CDR3 DNA is TGTGCCAGCAGTTACTCCGTGGGACAGCATAATGAAAAACTGTTTTTT.

For this clone: The sample has other DNA sequences that encode this CDR3 too. The rearrangement joins TRBV4-3 to TRBJ2-7; 7 bases map to TRBD2. The CDR3 has 15 amino acids. The germline V gene encodes CDR1 LGHNA and CDR2 YSLEER. The V and J ends lost 1 base and 4 bases, in that order; junction bases with no gene match: 7. The DNA of the CDR3 is TGCGCCAGCAGCCAAGGGGGAGGGCCTGGTTACGAGCAGTACTTC. Protein product: CASSQGGGPGYEQYF.